Presented here are 2 T cell receptor beta chains from one specimen sequenced in a study of cytomegalovirus exposure and HLA in healthy donors. The PCR used 60 Vbeta and 13 Jbeta primers. Clones were read by immunoSEQ multiplex PCR, and TCRdb kept only the in-frame ones, dropping some. This table holds some 200,000 clones, under 80% found once. Sequenced input: PBMCs. These receptors were obtained from a girl aged 2 to 9 in good health and CMV-seronegative.

This rearrangement joins TRBV6-1 to TRBJ2-7, with 7 nucleotides matching TRBD2. From germline, CDR1 is MNHNS and CDR2 SASEGT. The CDR3 extends over 16 amino acids. Trimming removed 2 bases from V and 3 bases from J; junction bases left unmatched: 10. DNA for the CDR3: TGTGCCAGCAGTGAACTAGTTTGGGTAGCGGGCTACGAGCAGTACTTC. Translating it yields CASSELVWVAGYEQYF.

This clone was observed once. The chain has TRBV21-1 and TRBJ1-1; the DNA was not compared with TRBD1, the D call given in the table. TRBV21-1 is annotated as a pseudogene. The CDR3 sequence is 11 residues long. Here the CDR3 reads CASSKPRGAFF. CDR3 bases: TGTGCCAGCAGCAAACCAAGGGGCGCTTTCTTT.